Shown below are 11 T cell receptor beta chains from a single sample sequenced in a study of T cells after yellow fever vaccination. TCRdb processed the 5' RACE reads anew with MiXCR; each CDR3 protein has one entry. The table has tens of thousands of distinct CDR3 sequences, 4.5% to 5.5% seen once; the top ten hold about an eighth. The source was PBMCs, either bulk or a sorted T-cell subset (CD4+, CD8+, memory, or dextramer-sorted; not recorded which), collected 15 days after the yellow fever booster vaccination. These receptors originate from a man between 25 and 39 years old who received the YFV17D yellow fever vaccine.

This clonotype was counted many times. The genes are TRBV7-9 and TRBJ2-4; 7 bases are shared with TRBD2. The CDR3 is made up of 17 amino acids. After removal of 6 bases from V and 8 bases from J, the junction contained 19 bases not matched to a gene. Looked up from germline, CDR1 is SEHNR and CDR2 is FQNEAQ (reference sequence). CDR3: CASRLSPGGGIEDIQYF. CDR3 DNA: TGTGCCAGCAGGCTTAGTCCCGGCGGGGGAATCGAAGACATTCAGTACTTC.

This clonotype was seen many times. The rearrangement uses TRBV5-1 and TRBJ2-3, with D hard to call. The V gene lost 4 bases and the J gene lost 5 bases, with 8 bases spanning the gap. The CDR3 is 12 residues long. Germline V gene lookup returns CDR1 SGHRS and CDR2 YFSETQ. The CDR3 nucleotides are TGCGCCAGCAGCCGCCTAGGAGATACGCAGTATTTT. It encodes CASSRLGDTQYF.

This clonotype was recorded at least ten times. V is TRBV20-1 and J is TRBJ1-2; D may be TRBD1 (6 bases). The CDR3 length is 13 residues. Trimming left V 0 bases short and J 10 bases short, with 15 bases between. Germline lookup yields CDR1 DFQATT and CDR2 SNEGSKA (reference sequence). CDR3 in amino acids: CSARDTRGAAYTF. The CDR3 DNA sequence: TGCAGTGCTAGAGATACGCGGGGGGCTGCCTACACCTTC.

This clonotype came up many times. The CDR3 nucleotides read TGTGCCAGCAGACAAAGCGTGACCTACTCCTACAATGAGCAGTTCTTC. Amino acids: CASRQSVTYSYNEQFF. V usage is TRBV12-3 or TRBV12-4 and J usage is TRBJ2-1; no clear D. V gave up 6 bases and J gave up 0 bases, with 15 bases separating them. CDR3 length: 16 amino acids.

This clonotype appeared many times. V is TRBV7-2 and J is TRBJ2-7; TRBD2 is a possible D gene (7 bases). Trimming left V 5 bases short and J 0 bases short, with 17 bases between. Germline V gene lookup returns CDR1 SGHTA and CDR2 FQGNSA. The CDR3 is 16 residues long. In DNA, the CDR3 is TGTGCCAGCAGCCAGAGGGGGGGAAGGAGCTCCTACGAGCAGTACTTC. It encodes CASSQRGGRSSYEQYF.

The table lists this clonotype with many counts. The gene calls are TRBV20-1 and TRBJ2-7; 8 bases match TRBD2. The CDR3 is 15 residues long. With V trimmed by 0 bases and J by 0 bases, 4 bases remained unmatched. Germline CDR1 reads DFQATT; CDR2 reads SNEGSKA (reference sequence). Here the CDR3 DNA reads TGCAGTGCTAGAGAACCAGCGGGGGCCTCCTACGAGCAGTACTTC. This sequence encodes CSAREPAGASYEQYF.

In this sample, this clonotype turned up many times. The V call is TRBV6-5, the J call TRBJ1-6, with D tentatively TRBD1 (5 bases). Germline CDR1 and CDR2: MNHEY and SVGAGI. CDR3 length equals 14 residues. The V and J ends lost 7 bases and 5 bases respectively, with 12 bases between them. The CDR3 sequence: CASTWGGDNSPLHF. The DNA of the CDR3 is TGTGCCAGCACCTGGGGGGGGGATAATTCACCCCTCCACTTT.

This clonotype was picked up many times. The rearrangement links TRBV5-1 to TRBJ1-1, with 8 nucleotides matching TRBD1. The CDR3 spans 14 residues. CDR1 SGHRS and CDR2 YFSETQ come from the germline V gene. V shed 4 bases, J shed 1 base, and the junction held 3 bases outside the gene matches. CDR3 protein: CASSPGTGNTEAFF. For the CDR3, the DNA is TGCGCCAGCAGCCCAGGGACAGGGAACACTGAAGCTTTCTTT.

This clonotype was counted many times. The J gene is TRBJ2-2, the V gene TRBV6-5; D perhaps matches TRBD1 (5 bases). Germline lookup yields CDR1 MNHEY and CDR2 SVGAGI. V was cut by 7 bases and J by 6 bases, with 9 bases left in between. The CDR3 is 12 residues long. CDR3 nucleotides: TGTGCCAGCATAGCAGGGCCCGGGGAGCTGTTTTTT. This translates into CASIAGPGELFF.

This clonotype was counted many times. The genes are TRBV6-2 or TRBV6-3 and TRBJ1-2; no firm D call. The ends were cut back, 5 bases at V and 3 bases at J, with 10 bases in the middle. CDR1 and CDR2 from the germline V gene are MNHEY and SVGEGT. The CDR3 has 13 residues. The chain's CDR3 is CASSLFGDYGYTF. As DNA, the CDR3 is TGTGCCAGCAGTCTATTTGGGGACTATGGCTACACCTTC.

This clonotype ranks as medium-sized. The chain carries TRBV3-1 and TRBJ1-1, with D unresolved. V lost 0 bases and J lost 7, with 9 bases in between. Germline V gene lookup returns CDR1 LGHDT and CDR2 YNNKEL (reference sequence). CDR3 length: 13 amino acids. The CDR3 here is CASSQDRRNEAFF. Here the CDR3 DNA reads TGTGCCAGCAGCCAAGACAGGCGAAATGAAGCTTTCTTT.